This T cell receptor (beta chain) was captured by sequencing in a study of vaccination and CD4 T cells after COVID-19. About this clonotype itself: Its antigen remains unidentified.

There are 15 residues in the CDR3. Germline trimming cut 0 bases from V and 9 bases from J; bases unmatched to any gene: 6. Germline values: CDR1 MNHEY, CDR2 SVGAGI. Treatment: roughly ten-day PBMC culture with coronavirus spike peptide pools or control peptides (ViraFEST assay). An Oncomine TCR Beta short-read assay was used to sequence the DNA from cultured CD4+ T cells. A single record per CDR3 protein comes from TCRdb applying MiXCR to the PCR reads. The data contain fewer than 20,000 distinct CDR3 sequences, more than 40% of them singletons. The clonotype originates from a human donor who had recovered from COVID-19. The genes are TRBV6-5 and TRBJ2-1; 9 bases align to TRBD2. The starting material was CD4+ T cells from blood, cultured in vitro, obtained before SARS-CoV-2 vaccination. The CDR3 sequence: CASSYSSSGVGEQFF. CDR3 nucleotides: TGTGCCAGCAGTTACTCGTCTAGCGGGGTCGGTGAGCAGTTCTTC.